The rows below give T cell receptor beta chains drawn from one sample of a study of shared clonotypes between healthy human individuals. TCRdb's copy holds only in-frame clones and misses some; the assay was immunoSEQ multiplex PCR. The top ten clones hold 1.5% to 2% of a sample with approximately 2,200,000 clones, roughly 91% of them seen once. The source material was naive CD8+ T cells from PBMCs. Receptors were obtained from a man in his late teens or twenties in good health. Some clones in this sample may be carry-over from other donors' samples. The CDR3 runs from the conserved cysteine through the conserved F or W. Fields, in order: D gene, V gene, J gene, clone size, CDR3 DNA, CDR3 protein. The D gene is left open where the match is weak. Clone size is given for some rows only: seen once, a few or many times, or a class if the clone is expanded.

d_gene: TRBD2
v_gene: TRBV29-1
j_gene: TRBJ2-4
abundance: NA
CDR3nt: TGCAGCGCGAGCCGGACTAGCGGGAGAGGTGACATTCAGTACTTC
CDR3aa: CSASRTSGRGDIQYF

d_gene: TRBD1
v_gene: TRBV10-3
j_gene: TRBJ2-1
abundance: NA
CDR3nt: TGTGCCATCAGTGCGTCGCAGGGACAGGGGTTAGACAATGAGCAGTTCTTC
CDR3aa: CAISASQGQGLDNEQFF

d_gene: TRBD1
v_gene: TRBV27
j_gene: TRBJ2-7
abundance: NA
CDR3nt: TGTGCCAGCAGTTTGGTTGGGACAGGGGTTTCCTACGAGCAGTACTTC
CDR3aa: CASSLVGTGVSYEQYF

d_gene: TRBD1
v_gene: TRBV9
j_gene: TRBJ2-5
abundance: NA
CDR3nt: TGTGCCAGCAGCGTTCCGGGACAGGGTGGGCAAGAGACCCAGTACTTC
CDR3aa: CASSVPGQGGQETQYF

d_gene: NA
v_gene: TRBV6-4
j_gene: TRBJ1-5
abundance: NA
CDR3nt: TGTGCCAGCGGGGACGCGGCGGCAAATCAGCCCCAGCATTTT
CDR3aa: CASGDAAANQPQHF

d_gene: TRBD2
v_gene: TRBV7-8
j_gene: TRBJ2-2
abundance: NA
CDR3nt: TGTGCCAGCAGCTTAACTAGCGGGAGTTATCGGACCGGGGAGCTGTTTTTT
CDR3aa: CASSLTSGSYRTGELFF

d_gene: NA
v_gene: TRBV5-1
j_gene: TRBJ1-2
abundance: NA
CDR3nt: TGCGCCAGCAGCTTGGGTTACAGGGAGAACTATGGCTACACCTTC
CDR3aa: CASSLGYRENYGYTF

d_gene: NA
v_gene: TRBV27
j_gene: TRBJ1-2
abundance: NA
CDR3nt: TGTGCCAGCGGGGGGCTATGGGAGAACTATGGCTACACCTTC
CDR3aa: CASGGLWENYGYTF

d_gene: NA
v_gene: TRBV27
j_gene: TRBJ2-7
abundance: NA
CDR3nt: TGTGCCAGCAGTTTATGGGTCAGCGGCGAGCAGTACTTC
CDR3aa: CASSLWVSGEQYF

d_gene: NA
v_gene: TRBV15
j_gene: TRBJ2-7
abundance: NA
CDR3nt: TGTGCCACCAGCACCGCGAGCGGCTCCTACGAGCAGTACTTC
CDR3aa: CATSTASGSYEQYF

d_gene: NA
v_gene: TRBV7-9
j_gene: TRBJ2-3
abundance: once
CDR3nt: TGTGCCAGCAAGGGGGGGTTTGGGTCAGATACGCAGTATTTT
CDR3aa: CASKGGFGSDTQYF

d_gene: NA
v_gene: TRBV9
j_gene: TRBJ2-2
abundance: NA
CDR3nt: TGTGCCAGCAGCGCTCACGCTGCGAACACCGGGGAGCTGTTTTTT
CDR3aa: CASSAHAANTGELFF

d_gene: NA
v_gene: TRBV11-2
j_gene: TRBJ2-7
abundance: NA
CDR3nt: TGTGCCAGCAGCCCGGCAAGGGGGTCGTACTACGAGCAGTACTTC
CDR3aa: CASSPARGSYYEQYF

d_gene: NA
v_gene: TRBV2
j_gene: TRBJ2-7
abundance: NA
CDR3nt: TGTGCCAGCAGTGACCCCATGGGTTCCTACGAGCAGTACTTC
CDR3aa: CASSDPMGSYEQYF

d_gene: NA
v_gene: TRBV9
j_gene: TRBJ2-7
abundance: NA
CDR3nt: TGTGCCAGCAGCGCCCCGGGCCAGGCCCACGAGCAGTACTTC
CDR3aa: CASSAPGQAHEQYF

d_gene: NA
v_gene: TRBV4-1
j_gene: TRBJ2-3
abundance: NA
CDR3nt: TGCGCCAGCAGCCAAGTATCGGGGGCCTACACAGATACGCAGTATTTT
CDR3aa: CASSQVSGAYTDTQYF

d_gene: TRBD2
v_gene: TRBV27
j_gene: TRBJ2-7
abundance: NA
CDR3nt: TGTGCCAGCAGTCCCCGACTAGCGGGCAACTACGAGCAGTACTTC
CDR3aa: CASSPRLAGNYEQYF

d_gene: NA
v_gene: TRBV6-6
j_gene: TRBJ2-5
abundance: NA
CDR3nt: TGTGCCAGCAGGGCGGACAGTCGAGAGACCCAGTACTTC
CDR3aa: CASRADSRETQYF

d_gene: TRBD1
v_gene: TRBV19
j_gene: TRBJ1-2
abundance: NA
CDR3nt: TGTGCCAGTAGTATTAGAGGACAGGGCAAATACTATGGCTACACCTTC
CDR3aa: CASSIRGQGKYYGYTF

d_gene: TRBD2
v_gene: TRBV5-6
j_gene: TRBJ2-1
abundance: NA
CDR3nt: TGTGCCAGCACCCGGGGACTAGCGGGAGTAGATGAGCAGTTCTTC
CDR3aa: CASTRGLAGVDEQFF

d_gene: NA
v_gene: TRBV7-9
j_gene: TRBJ1-3
abundance: NA
CDR3nt: TGTGCCAGCAGAAAGGGGGGAAACACCATATATTTT
CDR3aa: CASRKGGNTIYF

d_gene: NA
v_gene: TRBV4-1
j_gene: TRBJ2-7
abundance: NA
CDR3nt: TGCGCCAGCAGCCAAGATAAAACTAGCTACCACGAGCAGTACTTC
CDR3aa: CASSQDKTSYHEQYF

d_gene: NA
v_gene: TRBV6-1
j_gene: TRBJ2-1
abundance: NA
CDR3nt: TGTGCCAGCAGAATGAAGAGCTCCTACAATGAGCAGTTCTTC
CDR3aa: CASRMKSSYNEQFF

d_gene: NA
v_gene: TRBV13
j_gene: TRBJ1-2
abundance: NA
CDR3nt: TGTGCCAGCAGCTTATCACACCGGGGAGGTGGCTACACCTTC
CDR3aa: CASSLSHRGGGYTF

d_gene: NA
v_gene: TRBV19
j_gene: TRBJ1-5
abundance: NA
CDR3nt: TGTGCCAGTAGTATATCCCGATCTAATCAGCCCCAGCATTTT
CDR3aa: CASSISRSNQPQHF

d_gene: NA
v_gene: TRBV5-8
j_gene: TRBJ2-1
abundance: once
CDR3nt: TGTGCCAGCAGGTCTTTTGGGTACAATGAGCAGTTCTTC
CDR3aa: CASRSFGYNEQFF

d_gene: TRBD1
v_gene: TRBV7-9
j_gene: TRBJ2-7
abundance: once
CDR3nt: TGTGCCAGCAGCCGAATCGGACAGGGGGCCGAGCAGTACTTC
CDR3aa: CASSRIGQGAEQYF

d_gene: TRBD1
v_gene: TRBV28
j_gene: TRBJ1-1
abundance: NA
CDR3nt: TGTGCCAGCAGCGTCACAGGGGGCAGGACTGAAGCTTTCTTT
CDR3aa: CASSVTGGRTEAFF

d_gene: NA
v_gene: TRBV29-1
j_gene: TRBJ1-2
abundance: NA
CDR3nt: TGCAGCGTTGAAAGTGTCTATGGCTACACCTTC
CDR3aa: CSVESVYGYTF

d_gene: NA
v_gene: TRBV5-4
j_gene: TRBJ2-1
abundance: NA
CDR3nt: TGTGCCAGCAGCTTGTTACCGGGACTTCTCTCCTACAATGAGCAGTTCTTC
CDR3aa: CASSLLPGLLSYNEQFF

d_gene: TRBD2
v_gene: TRBV7-8
j_gene: TRBJ2-5
abundance: NA
CDR3nt: TGTGCCAGCAGCCCCTTTGCAGCGGGACCGTACCAAGAGACCCAGTACTTC
CDR3aa: CASSPFAAGPYQETQYF

d_gene: NA
v_gene: TRBV6-5
j_gene: TRBJ1-5
abundance: once
CDR3nt: TGTGCCAGCAGTTTTTTAGGACCAGAAGCTGGTCAGCCCCAGCATTTT
CDR3aa: CASSFLGPEAGQPQHF

d_gene: NA
v_gene: TRBV6-5
j_gene: TRBJ1-1
abundance: NA
CDR3nt: TGTGCCAGCAGTCTAGGGAGGAGGGAGGGTACTGAAGCTTTCTTT
CDR3aa: CASSLGRREGTEAFF

d_gene: NA
v_gene: TRBV28
j_gene: TRBJ2-5
abundance: NA
CDR3nt: TGTGCCAGCAGTTCGATGGGAGGCGCTGCAGAGACCCAGTACTTC
CDR3aa: CASSSMGGAAETQYF

d_gene: NA
v_gene: TRBV25-1
j_gene: TRBJ1-6
abundance: NA
CDR3nt: TGTGCCAGCAGTGAGGGCAGGAGAGGACCCCTCCACTTT
CDR3aa: CASSEGRRGPLHF

d_gene: NA
v_gene: TRBV7-3
j_gene: TRBJ2-1
abundance: NA
CDR3nt: TGTGCCAGCAGCTTAGGTTCCAATGAGCAGTTCTTC
CDR3aa: CASSLGSNEQFF

d_gene: NA
v_gene: TRBV9
j_gene: TRBJ2-5
abundance: NA
CDR3nt: TGTGCCAGCAGCGTAGACGCCCTGGGGAAGACCCAGTACTTC
CDR3aa: CASSVDALGKTQYF

d_gene: TRBD1
v_gene: TRBV9
j_gene: TRBJ1-2
abundance: NA
CDR3nt: TGTGCCAGCAGCGTAGATCGGGACAGCTATGGCTACACCTTC
CDR3aa: CASSVDRDSYGYTF

d_gene: NA
v_gene: TRBV7-8
j_gene: TRBJ2-7
abundance: NA
CDR3nt: TGTGCCAGCACCCCCCGGGATTGGGGATCCTACGAGCAGTACTTC
CDR3aa: CASTPRDWGSYEQYF

d_gene: NA
v_gene: TRBV28
j_gene: TRBJ2-5
abundance: NA
CDR3nt: TGTGCCAGCAGTTTTTCTGGAAATAGCGGAGAGGGGGAGACCCAGTACTTC
CDR3aa: CASSFSGNSGEGETQYF

d_gene: NA
v_gene: TRBV27
j_gene: TRBJ1-5
abundance: NA
CDR3nt: TGTGCCAGCAGGCGCGACAGTCTCAGCAATCAGCCCCAGCATTTT
CDR3aa: CASRRDSLSNQPQHF

d_gene: NA
v_gene: TRBV27
j_gene: TRBJ2-7
abundance: NA
CDR3nt: TGTGCCAGCAGTTTCGGGTCTTGGGCCTACGAGCAGTACTTC
CDR3aa: CASSFGSWAYEQYF

d_gene: TRBD2
v_gene: TRBV7-2
j_gene: TRBJ2-2
abundance: NA
CDR3nt: TGTGCCAGCAGCCGACTAGCGGGTCTTTCCGGGGAGCTGTTTTTT
CDR3aa: CASSRLAGLSGELFF